Reported below is one TCR beta chain. Its antigen remains unknown. Sequencing used immunoSEQ multiplex PCR; TCRdb keeps in-frame clones, though not all of them. The sample lists tens of thousands of clones; 90% were seen once. Blood specimens came from baseline, cycle 4 day 1, and cycle 7 day 1. The sample originates from a study of OX40 agonist ivuxolimab in advanced cancers. Germline V gives CDR1 MDHEN, CDR2 SYDVKM. The CDR3 length is 13 residues. J lost 5 bases, V lost 7 bases, and 6 bases had no gene match. Study-wide findings and caveats: In general, CD8+ T cells held more expanded clones than CD4+ did, on average.

The chain employs TRBV28 and TRBJ1-1; 8 bases are shared with TRBD1. The source was CD4+ or CD8+ T cells sorted from blood, collected in a trial of the OX40 agonist ivuxolimab. The source is an adult with an advanced solid tumor such as melanoma, head and neck, liver or kidney cancer. The CDR3 reads CASILDRGTEAFF. CDR3 DNA sequence: TGTGCCAGCATCCTCGACAGGGGAACTGAAGCTTTCTTT. The variable domain in full, with the rest retrieved from reference TRBV28 and TRBJ1-1, is DVKVTQSSRYLVKRTGEKVFLECVQDMDHENMFWYRQDPGLGLRLIYFSYDVKMKEKGDIPEGYSVSREKKERFSLILESASTNQTSMYLCASILDRGTEAFFGQGTRLTVV.